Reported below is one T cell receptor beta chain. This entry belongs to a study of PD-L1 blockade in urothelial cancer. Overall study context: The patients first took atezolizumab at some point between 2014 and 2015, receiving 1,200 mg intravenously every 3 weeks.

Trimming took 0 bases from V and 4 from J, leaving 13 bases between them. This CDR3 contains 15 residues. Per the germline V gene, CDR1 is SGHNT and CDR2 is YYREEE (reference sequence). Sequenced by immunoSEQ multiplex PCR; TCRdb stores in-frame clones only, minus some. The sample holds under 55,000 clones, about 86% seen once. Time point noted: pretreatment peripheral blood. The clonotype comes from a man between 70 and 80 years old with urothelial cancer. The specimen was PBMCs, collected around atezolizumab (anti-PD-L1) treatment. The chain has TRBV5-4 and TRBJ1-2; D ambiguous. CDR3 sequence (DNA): TGTGCCAGCAGCTTGGCGCGGCGGGGTAGCTATGGCTACACCTTC. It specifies CASSLARRGSYGYTF. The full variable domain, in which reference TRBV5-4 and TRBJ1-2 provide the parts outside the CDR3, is ETGVTQSPTHLIKTRGQQVTLRCSSQSGHNTVSWYQQALGQGPQFIFQYYREEENGRGNFPPRFSGLQFPNYSSELNVNALELDDSALYLCASSLARRGSYGYTFGSGTRLTVV.